This T cell receptor beta chain derives from a study of shared clonotypes between healthy human individuals (dated by TCRdb to the early 2020s). Study-level background: The cohort included three men and two women between 18 and 49 years of age. Per donor, three plates each were used for CD4 naive and CD4 memory, two for CD8 naive, and one for CD8 memory. The study deeply sequenced blood TCR repertoires of about 5 healthy adults to estimate repertoire size and the extent of clonotype sharing between individuals. To increase sequencing depth and limit assay-specific biases, different laboratories used diverse techniques to prepare libraries and sequence TCR repertoires. Leukapheresis yielded between about 0.85 and 10 billion PBMCs per donor.

As regards this clone: Its antigen has not been determined. Base quality data are lacking; no much larger clone is found one base away. The same CDR3 is also encoded by other DNA sequences in this sample.

Study-wide conclusions, independent of this receptor: Naive subsets generally had larger estimated clonotype richness than memory subsets did. Compared with non-shared clonotypes, the clonotypes found in all four sorted-subset donors had higher generation probabilities. The genetic and exposure-history diversity represented was limited by the small number of donors. Incomplete sequencing was indicated by rarefaction of sorted-subset datasets, despite the large sequencing depth. Sharing across a handful of donors was observed for about 5% of naive CD4, 3% to 3.5% of naive CD8, over 2% of memory CD4, and roughly 0.43% of memory CD8 clonotypes. Based on pairwise subsampling, the degree of clonotype sharing among donors was expected to be affected by sequencing depth. Only blood was sampled, and tissue TCR repertoires likely differ from those in blood.

Using the deep immunoSEQ assay, multiplex PCR amplified TCR CDR3 regions from genomic DNA. Extracted genomic DNA from each cell subset was spread evenly across all wells of several immunoSEQ 96-well plates, with each plate serving as a replicate. For sorted subsets, each replicate PCR was loaded with 200 ng genomic DNA, equivalent to 25,000 to 35,000 T cell genomes. Purified libraries were quantified with a Qubit 3.0 fluorometer, sized on a Bioanalyzer 2100, and re-quantified with the KAPA Library Quantification kit. Each immunoSEQ 96-well plate was sequenced on its own single-read 150-cycle Illumina NextSeq 550 flow cell. The authors processed their data as follows. The immunoSEQ output contained only junctional sequences without quality scores, so filtering could not match that applied to full-length reads. To assign V/J genes and CDR3, sequences were annotated using PyIR, a Python wrapper for IgBLAST v1.9, with IMGT germline references. Reads with weak V/J assignments (E-value above 1e-6), missing CDR3, stop codons, out-of-frame junctions, or ambiguous translated residues were removed. A V3J clonotype was defined by an identical inferred V gene, J gene, and CDR3 amino acid sequence. The percentage overlap between two repertoires was calculated by dividing the number of shared unique clonotypes by the size of the smaller repertoire. Repertoire richness was assessed with RTK rarefaction, the Chao1 estimator, and Recon v2.1 estimates of unobserved clonotypes. For all TCRbeta clonotypes obtained by the gDNA method from a handful of donors, generation probabilities were computed with OLGA. TCRdb provides this immuneACCESS table in a form limited to in-frame rearrangements. Some clones are lacking; in checked studies, under half of them reflect an unresolved V gene, and why the rest are absent is not known. The V and J calls and clone size were taken over from that table, and D and trimming were inferred from the DNA. Present in this sample are a few million clones, over 90% of which were seen just once. The ten largest clones capture under 0.45% of the sample.

The donors were healthy, HIV-negative adults with no recently reported acute infections or vaccinations. Every donor was a Caucasian adult living in Nashville, Tennessee, USA. CD4+ T cells were enriched through magnetic negative selection, after which naive cells were positively selected on CD45RA and the remaining negative fraction served as the memory subset. After blood collection by leukapheresis, PBMCs were isolated using Ficoll-Histopaque density gradient centrifugation and then cryopreserved in the vapor phase of liquid nitrogen. Purity and quantity of every magnetically sorted T cell population were checked by analytical flow cytometry. From each sorted fraction, genomic DNA was isolated and quantified by UV absorbance on a Nanodrop 2000c. V loses 4 bases at its end and J loses 9 bases; junction bases beyond the gene matches: 5. As encoded in the germline V gene, CDR1 is SGHRS while CDR2 is YFSETQ. From the cysteine up to the phenylalanine, the CDR3 has a length of 13 residues. The sequence is cut down to CDR3 DNA, 39 bases in frame from base 1.

Here the chain combines TRBV5-1 and TRBJ2-1; the central 9 bases match TRBD1. The sample consisted of naive CD4+ T cells from PBMCs. In light of the paper, this sample's cell subset or site label describes: CD45RA+ positively selected. This clonotype originated in a man aged 18 to 30 in good health. Some clones in this sample may be carry-over from other donors' samples. Here the CDR3 is given as CASSLGQGGEQFF. In nucleotides, the sequence is TGCGCCAGCAGCCTGGGACAGGGAGGTGAGCAGTTCTTC.